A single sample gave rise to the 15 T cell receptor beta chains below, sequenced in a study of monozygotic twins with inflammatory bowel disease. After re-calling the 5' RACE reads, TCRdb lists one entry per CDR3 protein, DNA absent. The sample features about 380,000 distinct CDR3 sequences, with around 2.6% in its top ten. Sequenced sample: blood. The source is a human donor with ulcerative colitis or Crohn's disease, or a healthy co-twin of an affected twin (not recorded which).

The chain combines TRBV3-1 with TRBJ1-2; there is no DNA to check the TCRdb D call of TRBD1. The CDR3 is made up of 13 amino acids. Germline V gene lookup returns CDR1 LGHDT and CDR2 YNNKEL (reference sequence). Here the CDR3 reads CASSQRGKAGYTF.

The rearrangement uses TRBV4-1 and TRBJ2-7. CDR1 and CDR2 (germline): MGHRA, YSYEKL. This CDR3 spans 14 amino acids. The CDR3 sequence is CASSWTGRSYEQHF.

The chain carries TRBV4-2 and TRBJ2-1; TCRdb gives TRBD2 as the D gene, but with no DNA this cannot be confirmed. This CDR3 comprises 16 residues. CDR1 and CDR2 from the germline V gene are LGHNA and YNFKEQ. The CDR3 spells CASSQDRGTRYNEQFF.

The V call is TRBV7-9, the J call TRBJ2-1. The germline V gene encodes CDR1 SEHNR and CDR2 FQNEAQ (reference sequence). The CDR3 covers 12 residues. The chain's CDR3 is CASSNTVNHRFF.

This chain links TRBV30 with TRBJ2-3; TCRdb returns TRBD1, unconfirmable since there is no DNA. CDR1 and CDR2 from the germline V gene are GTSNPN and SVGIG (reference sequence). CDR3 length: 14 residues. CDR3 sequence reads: CAWIDRMTGDTQYF.

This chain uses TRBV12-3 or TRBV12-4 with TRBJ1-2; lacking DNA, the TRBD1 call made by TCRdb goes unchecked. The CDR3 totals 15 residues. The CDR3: CASSLQGANSYGYTF.

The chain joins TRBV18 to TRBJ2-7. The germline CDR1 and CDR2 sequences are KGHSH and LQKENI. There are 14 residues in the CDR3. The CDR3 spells CASSQATGPNEQYF. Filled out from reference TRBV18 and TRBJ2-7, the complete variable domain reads NAGVMQNPRHLVRRRGQEARLRCSPMKGHSHVYWYRQLPEEGLKFMVYLQKENIIDESGMPKERFSAEFPKEGPSILRIQQVVRGDSAAYFCASSQATGPNEQYFGPGTRLTVT.

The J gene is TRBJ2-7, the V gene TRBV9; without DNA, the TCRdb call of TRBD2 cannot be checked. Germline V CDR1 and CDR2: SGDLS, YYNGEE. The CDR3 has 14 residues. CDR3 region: CASSVGTLSYEQYF.

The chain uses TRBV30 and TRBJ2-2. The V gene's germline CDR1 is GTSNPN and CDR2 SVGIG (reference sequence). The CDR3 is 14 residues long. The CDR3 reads CAWRLVRNTGELFF.

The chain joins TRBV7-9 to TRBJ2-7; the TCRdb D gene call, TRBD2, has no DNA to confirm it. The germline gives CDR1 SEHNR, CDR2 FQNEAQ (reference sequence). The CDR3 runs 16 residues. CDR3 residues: CASSLGTGTKHNEQYF.

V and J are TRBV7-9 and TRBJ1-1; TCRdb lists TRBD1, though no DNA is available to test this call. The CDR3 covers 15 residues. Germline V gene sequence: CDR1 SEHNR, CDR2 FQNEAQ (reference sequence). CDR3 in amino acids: CASSLGTIVNTEAFF.

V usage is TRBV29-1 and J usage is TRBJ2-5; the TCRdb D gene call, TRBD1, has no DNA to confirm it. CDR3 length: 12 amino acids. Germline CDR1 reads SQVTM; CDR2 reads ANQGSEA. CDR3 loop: CSSRGGQETQYF.

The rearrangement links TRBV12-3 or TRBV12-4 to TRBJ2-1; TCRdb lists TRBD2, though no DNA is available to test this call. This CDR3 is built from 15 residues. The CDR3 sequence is CASSQTAGLAAEQFF.

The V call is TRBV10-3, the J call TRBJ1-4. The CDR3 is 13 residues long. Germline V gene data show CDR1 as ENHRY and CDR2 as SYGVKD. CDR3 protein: CAISGEMDEKLFF.

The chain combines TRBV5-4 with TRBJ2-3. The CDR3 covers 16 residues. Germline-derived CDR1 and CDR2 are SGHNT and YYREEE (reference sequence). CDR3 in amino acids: CASSSPKGASTDTQYF.